A selection of T cell receptor beta chains follows, all from one sample in a study of blood T cell repertoires in COVID-19. The repertoire was sequenced with immunoSEQ multiplex PCR; TCRdb's copy has only in-frame clones and lacks some. The sample records approximately 68,000 clones, approximately 86% being singletons. Sequenced material: peripheral blood. The receptor set was obtained from an older man with active COVID-19. CDR3s include the opening cysteine and the closing phenylalanine or tryptophan. D genes are given only for firm matches. Clone size is given for some rows only: seen once, a few or many times, or a class if the clone is expanded.

clone_size d_call j_call v_call cdr3_aa cdr3_nt
NA NA TRBJ2-1 TRBV5-1 CASSLGYDSNEQFF TGCGCCAGCAGCTTGGGTTATGACTCTAATGAGCAGTTCTTC
few TRBD1 TRBJ2-7 TRBV19 CASRSIDRGEYEQYF TGTGCCAGTAGAAGCATAGACAGGGGGGAATACGAGCAGTACTTC
NA NA TRBJ2-1 TRBV5-1 CASSSAGTTGVTYNEQFF TGCGCCAGCAGCTCGGCCGGGACGACGGGAGTAACCTACAATGAGCAGTTCTTC
NA TRBD2 TRBJ2-7 TRBV6-6 CASRELAGDREQYF TGTGCCAGCAGGGAACTAGCGGGAGATCGCGAGCAGTACTTC
NA NA TRBJ2-7 TRBV3-1/TRBV3-2 CASSPGPSYEQYF TGTGCCAGCAGCCCTGGGCCCTCCTACGAGCAGTACTTC
once NA TRBJ2-2 TRBV28 CASSLIGGPNPNTGELFF TGTGCCAGCAGTTTAATAGGCGGGCCCAATCCTAACACCGGGGAGCTGTTTTTT
NA TRBD1 TRBJ1-1 TRBV6-5 CASSYSDRGRAEAFF TGTGCCAGCAGTTACTCCGACAGGGGACGGGCTGAAGCTTTCTTT
NA TRBD1 TRBJ1-1 TRBV7-9 CASSPTPTGATEAFF TGTGCCAGCAGTCCTACCCCGACAGGGGCCACTGAAGCTTTCTTT
NA NA TRBJ2-5 TRBV27 CASARGYQETQYF TGTGCCAGCGCTCGGGGGTACCAAGAGACCCAGTACTTC
NA NA TRBJ1-6 TRBV7-2 CASSTNSQSDLHF TGTGCCAGCAGCACAAACAGCCAATCAGACCTCCACTTT
many NA TRBJ2-7 TRBV5-1 CASSQGSTGLYEQYF TGCGCCAGCAGCCAGGGATCTACAGGCCTCTACGAGCAGTACTTC
NA NA TRBJ2-6 TRBV29-1 CSVQVANVLTF TGCAGCGTTCAGGTAGCCAACGTCCTGACTTTC
NA TRBD2 TRBJ2-1 TRBV4-1 CASSQTLAGTTRYNEQFF TGCGCCAGCAGCCAAACCCTCGCCGGGACTACGCGGTACAATGAGCAGTTCTTC
NA NA TRBJ1-2 TRBV7-9 CASSLEIDSYGYTF TGTGCCAGCAGCTTAGAAATCGACAGCTATGGCTACACCTTC
NA TRBD2 TRBJ2-3 TRBV7-3 CASSRRASGIADTQYF TGTGCCAGCAGTCGCAGGGCTAGCGGGATTGCAGATACGCAGTATTTT
many NA TRBJ2-1 TRBV7-2 CASSLEGRGYNEQFF TGTGCCAGCAGCTTAGAAGGTCGGGGTTACAATGAGCAGTTCTTC
NA TRBD1 TRBJ2-3 TRBV7-2 CASSQGQTDTQYF TGTGCCAGCAGCCAGGGACAGACAGATACGCAGTATTTT
NA TRBD1 TRBJ1-5 TRBV19 CAVTGTGGNQPQHF TGTGCCGTTACCGGGACAGGGGGTAATCAGCCCCAGCATTTT
NA TRBD2 TRBJ2-5 TRBV4-2 CASSQTAGGRETQYF TGTGCCAGCAGCCAAACAGCGGGGGGGCGGGAGACCCAGTACTTC
NA TRBD1 TRBJ2-5 TRBV18 CASSEQQGSGETQYF TGTGCCAGCTCAGAACAACAGGGGTCAGGAGAGACCCAGTACTTC
NA NA TRBJ1-5 TRBV19 CASSIRGAGNQPQHF TGTGCCAGTAGTATTCGGGGAGCAGGCAATCAGCCCCAGCATTTT
NA NA TRBJ1-1 TRBV7-7 CASSFITRGRAMNTEAFF TGTGCTAGCAGCTTTATAACCCGAGGCAGGGCTATGAACACTGAAGCTTTCTTT
NA NA TRBJ1-1 TRBV4-1 CASSQVLPDRNTEAFF TGCGCCAGCAGCCAAGTTCTACCGGACAGAAACACTGAAGCTTTCTTT
NA TRBD2 TRBJ2-1 TRBV15 CATSRDSVTSGLNEQFF TGTGCCACCAGCAGAGATTCCGTGACTAGCGGTCTCAATGAGCAGTTCTTC
NA TRBD2 TRBJ2-4 TRBV2 CASSEVLAGLAKNIQYF TGTGCCAGCAGTGAAGTTTTAGCGGGGTTAGCCAAAAACATTCAGTACTTC
NA NA TRBJ2-2 TRBV5-4 CASSFAGLNTGELFF TGTGCCAGCAGCTTTGCGGGACTGAACACCGGGGAGCTGTTTTTT
NA TRBD1 TRBJ2-7 TRBV18 CASSRDREYEQYF TGTGCCAGCTCTCGGGACAGGGAATACGAGCAGTACTTC
NA TRBD1 TRBJ2-7 TRBV3-1/TRBV3-2 CASSSGTGATSSYEQYF TGTGCCAGCAGCTCCGGGACAGGGGCCACAAGCTCCTACGAGCAGTACTTC
few NA TRBJ1-6 TRBV12-3/TRBV12-4 CASSLPGSPLHF TGTGCCAGCAGTTTACCGGGATCACCCCTCCACTTT
NA NA TRBJ2-6 TRBV27 CASSFRTSGANVLTF TGTGCCAGCAGTTTCAGAACCTCTGGGGCCAACGTCCTGACTTTC
NA TRBD1 TRBJ1-5 TRBV19 CASSRTGAGNQPQHF TGTGCCAGTAGTCGGACAGGAGCAGGCAATCAGCCCCAGCATTTT
NA TRBD2 TRBJ2-4 TRBV7-8 CASSLSSGGNQYF TGTGCCAGCAGCCTTTCTAGCGGGGGAAATCAGTACTTC
NA TRBD2 TRBJ2-1 TRBV9 CASSVSGSDYNEQFF TGTGCCAGCAGCGTAAGCGGGAGTGATTACAATGAGCAGTTCTTC
once NA TRBJ1-2 TRBV20-1 CSAPIVGYTF TGCAGTGCCCCCATTGTGGGCTACACCTTC
NA TRBD2 TRBJ2-5 TRBV7-9 CASSPFGGTSGSAGETQYF TGTGCCAGCTCGCCGTTCGGTGGGACTAGCGGGAGTGCGGGAGAGACCCAGTACTTC
NA NA TRBJ1-1 TRBV27 CASSLGVSTEAFF TGTGCCAGCAGTTTAGGTGTGAGCACTGAAGCTTTCTTT
NA TRBD1 TRBJ1-4 TRBV7-9 CASSVAGTENEKLFF TGTGCCAGCAGCGTAGCCGGGACAGAGAATGAAAAACTGTTTTTT
NA NA TRBJ1-3 TRBV2 CASIRGIGNTIYF TGTGCCAGCATCCGGGGAATTGGAAACACCATATATTTT
NA NA TRBJ2-5 TRBV4-2 CASSQGGFGETQYF TGTGCCAGCAGCCAGGGAGGTTTTGGTGAGACCCAGTACTTC
NA NA TRBJ1-3 TRBV28 CASSATGNTIYF TGTGCCAGCAGTGCGACAGGAAACACCATATATTTT
once NA TRBJ2-2 TRBV3-1/TRBV3-2 CASSLAVGLIGELFF TGTGCCAGCAGCCTAGCGGTGGGTTTGATCGGGGAGCTGTTTTTT
NA NA TRBJ2-1 TRBV20-1 CSALQSEQFF TGCAGTGCGCTACAGAGTGAGCAGTTCTTC
NA NA TRBJ1-6 TRBV18 CASSPNEGSPLHF TGTGCCAGCTCACCTAATGAGGGATCACCCCTCCACTTT
NA NA TRBJ1-2 TRBV3-1/TRBV3-2 CASSHEERSKTF TGTGCCAGCAGCCACGAGGAGAGATCTAAGACCTTC
NA NA TRBJ1-1 TRBV7-3 CASSSDSNTEAFF TGTGCCAGCAGCTCCGACAGTAACACTGAAGCTTTCTTT
NA NA TRBJ1-1 TRBV28 CATTRESDTEAFF TGTGCCACCACCCGGGAGTCGGACACTGAAGCTTTCTTT
NA TRBD2 TRBJ2-5 TRBV9 CASSESPTSGGRETQYF TGTGCCAGCAGCGAAAGTCCGACTAGCGGGGGCAGAGAGACCCAGTACTTC
NA NA TRBJ2-3 TRBV20-1 CSASSSPQMDTQYF TGCAGTGCTAGTTCTTCACCCCAGATGGATACGCAGTATTTT
NA NA TRBJ1-5 TRBV10-3 CAISAGLGRVGNQPQHF TGTGCCATCAGTGCTGGGTTGGGCAGGGTCGGGAATCAGCCCCAGCATTTT
NA TRBD2 TRBJ2-3 TRBV27 CASSLASGRVRSTDTQYF TGTGCCAGCAGTTTGGCTAGCGGGAGGGTCCGTAGCACAGATACGCAGTATTTT
few NA TRBJ2-3 TRBV6-1 CASSEPPISTDTQYF TGTGCCAGCAGTGAACCCCCTATCAGCACAGATACGCAGTATTTT
NA NA TRBJ2-7 TRBV11-3 CASSLGPGKDYEQYF TGTGCCAGCAGCTTAGGTCCAGGGAAAGACTACGAGCAGTACTTC
once NA TRBJ2-7 TRBV6-5 CASSSTGGVLYEQYF TGTGCCAGCAGCTCGACGGGGGGCGTGCTTTACGAGCAGTACTTC
NA NA TRBJ1-1 TRBV3-1/TRBV3-2 CASSQDGSGPETEAFF TGTGCCAGCAGCCAAGATGGTAGCGGGCCAGAGACTGAAGCTTTCTTT
NA TRBD1 TRBJ2-5 TRBV9 CASSVAEGTGLETQYF TGTGCCAGCAGCGTAGCCGAGGGGACAGGGCTCGAGACCCAGTACTTC
NA TRBD2 TRBJ2-7 TRBV4-3 CASSRTSGSISSYEQYF TGCGCCAGCAGTCGGACTAGCGGGAGCATAAGCTCCTACGAGCAGTACTTC
NA NA TRBJ2-1 TRBV20-1 CSASAGRRYNEQFF TGCAGTGCTAGTGCAGGGAGGAGGTACAATGAGCAGTTCTTC
NA TRBD1 TRBJ1-2 TRBV18 CASSADRGQVYGYTF TGTGCCAGCTCTGCGGACAGGGGGCAAGTCTATGGCTACACCTTC
NA NA TRBJ1-6 TRBV6-5 CASSYMVQGHSPLHF TGTGCCAGCAGTTACATGGTGCAGGGTCATTCACCCCTCCACTTT
NA NA TRBJ1-5 TRBV18 CASSPSNSQVSPQHF TGTGCCAGCTCACCTTCCAACAGCCAAGTGTCGCCCCAGCATTTT